This passage covers 20 T cell receptor beta chains from one sample sequenced in a study of T cells after yellow fever vaccination. TCRdb passed the 5' RACE reads through MiXCR, listing each CDR3 protein once. The sample lists 250,000 to 300,000 distinct CDR3 sequences, around 10% occurring once. The sample was CD4+ T cells sorted from PBMCs, taken 5 days after the yellow fever booster vaccination. These receptors were obtained from a man between 18 and 35 years old who received the YFV17D yellow fever vaccine.

This clonotype was seen a handful of times. The chain joins TRBV5-5 to TRBJ1-1; D is unresolved. The germline V and J ends were trimmed by 2 bases and 0 bases, with 14 bases remaining between them. Germline loops: CDR1 SGHKS, CDR2 YYEKEE (reference sequence). The CDR3 totals 16 residues. CDR3 bases: TGTGCCAGCAGCTTTTTCCATGCAGGATTGAACACTGAAGCTTTCTTT. This encodes CASSFFHAGLNTEAFF. The whole variable domain, filled in from reference TRBV5-5 and TRBJ1-1, reads DAGVTQSPTHLIKTRGQQVTLRCSPISGHKSVSWYQQVLGQGPQFIFQYYEKEERGRGNFPDRFSARQFPNYSSELNVNALLLGDSALYLCASSFFHAGLNTEAFFGQGTRLTVV.

The chain employs TRBV12-5 and TRBJ1-2; no reliable D call. CDR3 size: 17 residues. The V end lost 0 bases, the J end lost 0 bases, and 14 bases lay between the germline ends. Germline-derived CDR1 and CDR2 are LGHNT and FRNRAP. CDR3 nucleotides: TGTGCTAGTGGTTTGGTACACGGCGAAACTCCTAACTATGGCTACACCTTC. Translating it yields CASGLVHGETPNYGYTF.

This clonotype was seen more than once but under ten times. V is TRBV20-1 and J is TRBJ2-7; unclear D gene. The germline V gene has CDR1 DFQATT and CDR2 SNEGSKA (reference sequence). V lost 4 bases to trimming and J lost 3 bases, with 10 bases between them. CDR3 length: 12 residues. CDR3 in amino acids: CSAKGSNYEQYV. CDR3 DNA: TGCAGTGCTAAGGGCAGCAACTACGAGCAGTACGTC.

At least ten counts were recorded for this clonotype. This chain uses TRBV6-5 with TRBJ2-4; TRBD1 or TRBD2 may be the D gene (6 bases each). The V end lost 6 bases, the J end lost 5 bases, and 14 bases lay between the germline ends. Germline CDR1 reads MNHEY; CDR2 reads SVGAGI. CDR3 length: 14 residues. The CDR3 sequence is CASSSRRGENIQYF. The DNA for the CDR3 is TGTGCCAGCAGCTCACGGAGGGGGGAAAACATTCAGTACTTC.

CDR3 in amino acids: CSVVPSGGYYNEQFF. Written as DNA, the CDR3 is TGCAGCGTTGTGCCTAGCGGGGGTTACTACAATGAGCAGTTCTTC. The gene calls are TRBV29-1 and TRBJ2-1; 10 nucleotides align to TRBD2. Germline-derived CDR1 and CDR2 are SQVTM and ANQGSEA. V was clipped by 4 bases and J by 3 bases; unmatched bases: 6. This CDR3 is 15 amino acids long.

The CDR3 loop is CAWSGGEQFF. DNA for the CDR3: TGTGCCTGGAGCGGTGGTGAGCAGTTCTTC. The J gene is TRBJ2-1, the V gene TRBV30; no definite D call. There are 10 residues in the CDR3. Germline CDR1 reads GTSNPN; CDR2 reads SVGIG (reference sequence). Deletions cut 3 bases from V and 9 bases from J, with 6 bases between.

The sample holds a few counts of this clonotype. V is TRBV9 and J is TRBJ1-1; D is perhaps TRBD1 (5 bases). Germline V gene data show CDR1 as SGDLS and CDR2 as YYNGEE. The CDR3 runs to 15 residues. V was cut by 3 bases and J by 1 base, with 13 bases left in between. The CDR3 reads CASSDSGGKNTEAFF. CDR3 DNA sequence: TGTGCCAGCAGCGACAGCGGGGGGAAGAACACTGAAGCTTTCTTT.

This clonotype came up many times. This chain uses TRBV29-1 with TRBJ1-1; the D is unclear. CDR3 length: 14 residues. The V gene's germline CDR1 is SQVTM and CDR2 ANQGSEA. V dropped 4 bases and J dropped 6 bases, with 18 bases sitting between them. The CDR3 nucleotides read TGCAGCGTTGGGGGTTTGCGGTTACGTCCTGAAGCTTTCTTT. Protein product: CSVGGLRLRPEAFF.

This clonotype was found a few times. The chain links TRBV28 to TRBJ2-5; tentatively, D is TRBD2 (5 bases). The CDR3 is made up of 16 amino acids. Trimming took off 3 bases at V and 1 base at J, with 15 bases between the two ends. Germline V gene sequence: CDR1 MDHEN, CDR2 SYDVKM. The CDR3 DNA is TGTGCCAGCAGTTTCTGGACTCTAACCTCCCAAGAGACCCAGTACTTC. Protein sequence: CASSFWTLTSQETQYF.

The table lists this clonotype with a few counts. The rearrangement links TRBV9 to TRBJ2-3; TRBD1 aligns across 8 bases. This CDR3 region has 15 residues. Germline V CDR1 and CDR2: SGDLS, YYNGEE. J gave up 0 bases and V 5 bases, and 5 bases lay outside the gene matches. For the CDR3, the DNA is TGTGCCAGCAGAAAGACAGGGGCCAGCACAGATACGCAGTATTTT. Its translation is CASRKTGASTDTQYF.

This clonotype was seen a few times. The rearrangement uses TRBV19 and TRBJ1-2; possibly TRBD1 for D (6 bases). CDR3 length: 15 amino acids. V lost 4 bases and J 4 bases, leaving 16 bases between the germline ends. From germline, CDR1 is LNHDA and CDR2 SQIVND (reference sequence). CDR3 bases: TGTGCCAGTAGTACCCATATGCTGGACAGCTATGGCTACACCTTC. It codes for CASSTHMLDSYGYTF.

This clonotype has just a few counts. The chain couples TRBV20-1 to TRBJ2-4; weak D call: TRBD2 (6 bases). From germline, CDR1 is DFQATT and CDR2 SNEGSKA (reference sequence). CDR3 length: 15 amino acids. V gave up 3 bases and J gave up 1 base, with 13 bases separating them. The CDR3 protein is CSASGAEGAKNIQYF. The CDR3 nucleotides read TGCAGTGCTAGTGGGGCGGAGGGGGCCAAAAACATTCAGTACTTC.

Many counts were recorded for this clonotype. The genes are TRBV5-6 and TRBJ2-5; 8 nucleotides match TRBD1. Germline-derived CDR1 and CDR2 are SGHDT and YYEEEE. The CDR3 loop spans 13 amino acids. After removal of 3 bases from V and 4 bases from J, the junction contained 2 bases not matched to a gene. This CDR3 is CASSYDRGETQYF. CDR3 sequence (DNA): TGTGCCAGCAGCTATGACAGGGGAGAGACCCAGTACTTC.

As DNA, the CDR3 is TGTGCCAGCCGCAATAGGGGGGGGCCTAGCTCCTACGAGCAGTACTTC. Its protein product is CASRNRGGPSSYEQYF. The gene calls are TRBV7-2 and TRBJ2-7; D is perhaps TRBD2 (7 bases). The germline CDR1 and CDR2 sequences are SGHTA and FQGNSA. The CDR3 length is 16 residues. Deletions cut 8 bases from V and 0 bases from J, with 20 bases between.

This clonotype was counted between two and nine times. The genes are TRBV12-3 or TRBV12-4 and TRBJ2-5, with 9 bases that match TRBD2. Losses at the gene ends were 6 bases for V and 2 bases for J; bases not matched to a gene: 13. This CDR3 spans 17 amino acids. CDR3 residues: CASSPTKLAGLQETQYF. In nucleotides, the CDR3 is TGTGCCAGCAGCCCTACCAAACTAGCGGGTCTTCAAGAGACCCAGTACTTC.

This clonotype was counted only a few times. The rearrangement joins TRBV12-3 or TRBV12-4 to TRBJ2-5; D uncertain. V was trimmed by 4 bases and J by 4 bases, leaving 4 bases between them. The CDR3 is 11 residues long. CDR3 amino acids: CASSSIETQYF. CDR3 DNA: TGTGCCAGCAGTTCTATAGAGACCCAGTACTTC.

This chain uses TRBV9 with TRBJ2-1; 10 positions match TRBD2. The CDR3 has 17 residues. The V gene's germline CDR1 is SGDLS and CDR2 YYNGEE. J gave up 4 bases and V 4 bases, and 11 bases lay outside the gene matches. CDR3 in DNA: TGTGCCAGCAGCTCGATTGAGAGTAGCGGGGGGTACAATGAGCAGTTCTTC. Protein: CASSSIESSGGYNEQFF.

The table lists this clonotype with many counts. CDR3 in amino acids: CAIRGDSTDTQYF. The CDR3, as DNA: TGTGCCATCCGGGGGGACAGCACAGATACGCAGTATTTT. The V call is TRBV10-3, the J call TRBJ2-3, with TRBD2 matching over 7 bases. CDR3 length equals 13 residues. Germline loops: CDR1 ENHRY, CDR2 SYGVKD. V was clipped by 8 bases and J by 0 bases; unmatched bases: 2.

This clonotype was detected only a few times. CDR3 amino acids: CSVEDPQVGKAGELFF. CDR3 DNA sequence: TGCAGCGTTGAAGATCCGCAGGTGGGGAAGGCCGGGGAGCTGTTTTTT. This sequence joins TRBV29-1 and TRBJ2-2; D not certain. Trimming stripped 0 bases from V and 6 bases from J, with 17 bases between. The CDR3 runs 16 residues. Germline V lookup: CDR1 SQVTM, CDR2 ANQGSEA.

Only a few counts were recorded for this clonotype. The V gene is TRBV7-2, the J gene TRBJ2-5; D is unresolved. This CDR3 has 15 residues. Looked up from germline, CDR1 is SGHTA and CDR2 is FQGNSA. Trimming cost V 1 base and J 4 bases, with 13 bases left between them. The CDR3 nucleotides read TGTGCCAGCAGCTTAGGGTCTAGTCCGGGAGAGACCCAGTACTTC. Translation gives CASSLGSSPGETQYF.